The 21 T cell receptor beta chains listed next were all sequenced from one sample in a study of blood T cell repertoires in COVID-19. Sequenced by immunoSEQ multiplex PCR; TCRdb stores in-frame clones only, minus some. The table lists some 120,000 clones, around nine tenths of them singletons. Sequencing was carried out using peripheral blood. The receptor set was obtained from a man in his 60s with COVID-19, enrolled during active disease.

The chain is built from TRBV7-9 and TRBJ1-3, with 7 positions matching TRBD1. Germline V gene data show CDR1 as SEHNR and CDR2 as FQNEAQ (reference sequence). The CDR3 totals 15 residues. V shed 6 bases, J shed 2 bases, and the junction held 7 bases outside the gene matches. CDR3 in DNA: TGTGCCAGCAGTCGACAGGGAGGCCCTGGAAACACCATATATTTT. It codes for CASSRQGGPGNTIYF.

This chain connects TRBV19 to TRBJ2-1, with 11 bases matching TRBD1. With 6 bases clipped from V and 6 bases from J, the junction kept 4 bases outside the gene matches. From germline, CDR1 is LNHDA and CDR2 SQIVND (reference sequence). The CDR3 consists of 14 residues. CDR3 sequence: CASSSGTGGNEQFF. The DNA for the CDR3 is TGTGCCAGTAGCTCCGGGACAGGGGGCAATGAGCAGTTCTTC.

This clone came up once. CDR3 region: CASSLTGRTGELFF. The CDR3, as DNA: TGTGCCAGCAGTTTAACAGGGAGAACCGGGGAGCTGTTTTTT. The genes are TRBV28 and TRBJ2-2, with TRBD1 as a possible D gene (6 bases). Germline values: CDR1 MDHEN, CDR2 SYDVKM. V gave up 2 bases and J gave up 5 bases, with 9 bases separating them. This CDR3 spans 14 amino acids.

The rearrangement uses TRBV10-3 and TRBJ2-6; tentative D call: TRBD2 (6 bases). From germline, CDR1 is ENHRY and CDR2 SYGVKD. This CDR3 is built from 15 residues. V lost 2 bases to trimming and J lost 11 bases, with 16 bases between them. The CDR3 loop is CAISEPRRDPHVLTF. The CDR3 coding sequence is TGTGCCATCAGTGAGCCTAGGCGGGACCCTCACGTCCTGACTTTC.

V gene TRBV5-1 combines with J gene TRBJ2-7, with a weak D call TRBD2 (5 bases). This CDR3 has 14 amino acids. The germline V and J ends were trimmed by 2 bases and 3 bases, with 12 bases remaining between them. Germline CDR1 and CDR2: SGHRS and YFSETQ. The CDR3 spells CASSLHKDYYEQYF. The CDR3, as DNA: TGCGCCAGCAGCTTACATAAAGACTACTACGAGCAGTACTTC.

This chain connects TRBV10-2 to TRBJ1-2; D is possibly TRBD1 (5 bases). Germline-derived CDR1 and CDR2 are WSHSY and SAAADI. Trimming took off 3 bases at V and 8 bases at J, with 13 bases between the two ends. This CDR3 comprises 13 residues. In nucleotides, the CDR3 is TGCGCCAGCAGTGAACAAGGGGAAGGGGGCTACACCTTC. Residues: CASSEQGEGGYTF.

This sequence joins TRBV7-3 and TRBJ2-1; 8 bases match TRBD2. The V segment lost 2 bases and the J segment 10 bases; nucleotides outside the gene matches: 19. The length of the CDR3 is 18 residues. The germline V gene encodes CDR1 SGHTA and CDR2 FQGTGA. CDR3 loop: CASSLYGAGVGRGGEQFF. In DNA form, the CDR3 reads TGTGCCAGCAGCTTATACGGAGCGGGAGTAGGCCGTGGGGGGGAGCAGTTCTTC.

The chain employs TRBV4-1 and TRBJ2-1; 8 bases are a match to TRBD2. The CDR3 has 16 residues. Germline CDR1 reads MGHRA; CDR2 reads YSYEKL. J lost 1 base, V lost 3 bases, and 5 bases had no gene match. CDR3 bases: TGCGCCAGCAGCCAGGGTAGCGGGAAATCCTACAATGAGCAGTTCTTC. Protein sequence: CASSQGSGKSYNEQFF.

CDR3 in DNA: TGTGCCAGCAGCAGAGGCCATATGAACACTGAAGCTTTCTTT. It specifies CASSRGHMNTEAFF. The chain couples TRBV5-5 to TRBJ1-1, with D unresolved. Germline-derived CDR1 and CDR2 are SGHKS and YYEKEE (reference sequence). The ends were cut back, 4 bases at V and 0 bases at J, with 10 bases in the middle. CDR3 size: 14 residues.

J is TRBJ2-6 and V is TRBV29-1, with 11 bases matching TRBD1. V trimming: 4 bases; J trimming: 3 bases; junction bases outside the gene matches: 5. The V gene's germline CDR1 is SQVTM and CDR2 ANQGSEA. The CDR3 spans 16 residues. The CDR3 bases are TGCAGCGTTGTTGGACAGGGGGCGCTTGGGGCCAACGTCCTGACTTTC. The encoded protein is CSVVGQGALGANVLTF.

V is TRBV6-5 and J is TRBJ1-2, with TRBD1 as a possible D gene (5 bases). This CDR3 is built from 15 residues. V was trimmed by 2 bases and J by 6 bases, leaving 16 bases between them. Germline V gene sequence: CDR1 MNHEY, CDR2 SVGAGI. The CDR3 here is CASSYGPGGNNGYTF. CDR3 in DNA: TGTGCCAGCAGTTACGGTCCGGGGGGGAATAATGGCTACACCTTC.

This chain connects TRBV4-2 to TRBJ2-3; 9 positions match TRBD2. J gave up 0 bases and V 0 bases, and 10 bases lay outside the gene matches. The CDR3 runs 19 residues. The germline CDR1 and CDR2 sequences are LGHNA and YNFKEQ. Here the CDR3 DNA reads TGTGCCAGCAGCCAAGACCCGGCTAGCGGGACTACTAGCACAGATACGCAGTATTTT. It codes for CASSQDPASGTTSTDTQYF.

The V and J genes are TRBV5-1 and TRBJ2-4, with TRBD1 matching 8 bases. Trimming removed 4 bases from V and 7 bases from J; junction bases left unmatched: 13. The CDR3 sequence is 16 residues long. Germline CDR1 reads SGHRS; CDR2 reads YFSETQ. The CDR3 bases are TGCGCCAGCAGCCCCCCAGGGGGCGCGGGGTGGAACATTCAGTACTTC. It encodes CASSPPGGAGWNIQYF.

This rearrangement joins TRBV3-1 (or the pseudogene TRBV3-2) to TRBJ2-4; 8 bases match TRBD1. J gave up 6 bases and V 2 bases, and 6 bases lay outside the gene matches. The CDR3 spans 15 residues. The germline CDR1 and CDR2 sequences are LGHDT and YNNKEL (reference sequence). The CDR3 sequence is CASSQNPGGGNIQYF. The CDR3 DNA reads TGTGCCAGCAGCCAAAACCCAGGGGGCGGAAACATTCAGTACTTC.

The chain links TRBV25-1 to TRBJ2-4, with D possibly TRBD2 on 5 matching bases. Germline V lookup: CDR1 MGHDK, CDR2 SYGVNS. V lost 4 bases to trimming and J lost 6 bases, with 16 bases between them. This CDR3 is built from 15 residues. This chain's CDR3 is CASSAQGLAGNIQYF. In DNA, the CDR3 is TGTGCCAGCAGTGCACAAGGGCTTGCGGGAAACATTCAGTACTTC.

There are a few counts of this clone. The chain is built from TRBV5-1 and TRBJ2-7, with 7 positions matching TRBD1. V shed 0 bases, J shed 5 bases, and the junction held 8 bases outside the gene matches. The CDR3 covers 15 residues. Per germline, CDR1 SGHRS and CDR2 YFSETQ. This CDR3 reads CASSLGQGFLDEQYF. CDR3 nucleotide sequence: TGCGCCAGCAGCTTGGGACAGGGATTTTTGGACGAGCAGTACTTC.

This chain links TRBV9 with TRBJ2-6, with TRBD2 as a possible D gene (6 bases). The CDR3 is made up of 16 amino acids. The V end lost 0 bases, the J end lost 4 bases, and 11 bases lay between the germline ends. The germline V gene encodes CDR1 SGDLS and CDR2 YYNGEE. The DNA for the CDR3 is TGTGCCAGCAGCGTAGGGGCGGGGCTCGGGGCCAACGTCCTGACTTTC. It translates to CASSVGAGLGANVLTF.

V is TRBV28 and J is TRBJ2-1; TRBD2 matches 12 bases. After removal of 4 bases from V and 6 bases from J, the junction contained 4 bases not matched to a gene. The CDR3 totals 15 residues. CDR1 and CDR2 from the germline V gene are MDHEN and SYDVKM. The CDR3: CASSSLAGGLNEQFF. In DNA, the CDR3 is TGTGCCAGCAGTTCCCTAGCGGGAGGGCTCAATGAGCAGTTCTTC.

This clone has only one observation. This chain links TRBV6-5 with TRBJ1-5, with D perhaps matching TRBD1 (5 bases). CDR1 is MNHEY, CDR2 SVGAGI, per germline. The CDR3 has 13 residues. The V end lost 2 bases, the J end lost 8 bases, and 10 bases lay between the germline ends. The CDR3 DNA reads TGTGCCAGCAGTTACACCTTCAGGGAGCCCCAGCATTTT. Residues: CASSYTFREPQHF.

The chain uses TRBV28 and TRBJ1-6, with 7 bases that match TRBD1. The CDR3 contains 12 residues. Germline assignment: CDR1 MDHEN and CDR2 SYDVKM. The CDR3 loop is CASRDSNSPLHF. The CDR3 bases are TGTGCAAGCCGGGACAGTAATTCACCCCTCCACTTT.

The chain employs TRBV5-8 and TRBJ2-7; D gene uncertain. V shed 5 bases and J shed 0 bases, with 12 bases lying between them. Germline loops: CDR1 SGHTS, CDR2 YDEGEE. The CDR3 extends over 14 amino acids. The CDR3 bases are TGTGCCAGCAGATCGCGGAAAAGCTCCTACGAGCAGTACTTC. Protein sequence: CASRSRKSSYEQYF.